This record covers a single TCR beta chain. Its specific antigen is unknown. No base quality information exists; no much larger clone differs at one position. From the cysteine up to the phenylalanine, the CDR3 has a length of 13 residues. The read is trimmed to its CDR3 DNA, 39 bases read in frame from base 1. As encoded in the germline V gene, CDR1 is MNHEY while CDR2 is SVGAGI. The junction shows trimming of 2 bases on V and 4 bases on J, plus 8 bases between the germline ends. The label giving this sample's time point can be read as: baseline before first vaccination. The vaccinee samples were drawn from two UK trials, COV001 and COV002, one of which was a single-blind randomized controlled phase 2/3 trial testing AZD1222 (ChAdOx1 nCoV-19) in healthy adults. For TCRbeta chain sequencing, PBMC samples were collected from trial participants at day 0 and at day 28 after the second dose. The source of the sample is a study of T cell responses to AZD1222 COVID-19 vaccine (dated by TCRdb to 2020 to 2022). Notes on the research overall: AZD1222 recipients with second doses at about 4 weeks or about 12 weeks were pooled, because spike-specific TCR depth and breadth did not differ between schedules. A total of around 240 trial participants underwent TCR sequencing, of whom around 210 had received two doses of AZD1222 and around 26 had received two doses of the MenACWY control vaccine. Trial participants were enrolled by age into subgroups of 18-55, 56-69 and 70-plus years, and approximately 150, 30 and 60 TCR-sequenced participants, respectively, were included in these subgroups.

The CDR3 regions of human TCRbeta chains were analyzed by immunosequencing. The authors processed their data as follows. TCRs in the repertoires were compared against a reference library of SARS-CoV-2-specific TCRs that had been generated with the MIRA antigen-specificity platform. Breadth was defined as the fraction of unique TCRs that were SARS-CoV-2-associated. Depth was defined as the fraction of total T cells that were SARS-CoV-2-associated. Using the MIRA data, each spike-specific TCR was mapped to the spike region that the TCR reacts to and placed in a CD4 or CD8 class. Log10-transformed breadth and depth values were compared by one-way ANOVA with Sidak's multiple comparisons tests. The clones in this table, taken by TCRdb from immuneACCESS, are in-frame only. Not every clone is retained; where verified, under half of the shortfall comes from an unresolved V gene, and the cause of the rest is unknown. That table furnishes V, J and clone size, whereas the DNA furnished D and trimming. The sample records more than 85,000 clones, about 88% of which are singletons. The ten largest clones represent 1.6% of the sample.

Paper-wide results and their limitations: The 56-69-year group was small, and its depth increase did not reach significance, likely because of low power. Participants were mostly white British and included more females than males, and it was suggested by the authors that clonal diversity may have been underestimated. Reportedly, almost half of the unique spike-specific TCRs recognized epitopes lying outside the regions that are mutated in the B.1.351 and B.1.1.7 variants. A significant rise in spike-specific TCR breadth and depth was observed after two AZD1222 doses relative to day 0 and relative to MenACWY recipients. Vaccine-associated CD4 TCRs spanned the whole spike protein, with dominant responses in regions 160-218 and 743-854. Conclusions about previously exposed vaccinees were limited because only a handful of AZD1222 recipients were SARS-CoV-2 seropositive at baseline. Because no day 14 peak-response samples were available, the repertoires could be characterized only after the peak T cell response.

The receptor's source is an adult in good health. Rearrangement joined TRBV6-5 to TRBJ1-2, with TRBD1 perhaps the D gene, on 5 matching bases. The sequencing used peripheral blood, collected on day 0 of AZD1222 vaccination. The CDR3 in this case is CASSYTGSYGYTF. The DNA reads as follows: TGTGCCAGCAGTTACACAGGCTCCTATGGCTACACCTTC.